This T cell receptor beta chain was identified during a study of blood T cell repertoires in COVID-19. Study context: The United States, Italy and Spain provided the acute and convalescent COVID-19 samples. The cDNA or gDNA used as material had been derived from T cells, B-cell-depleted T cells, or PBMCs.

In the original processing: Reference gene primer amplification yielded estimated nucleated cell counts. Measured with immunoSEQ multiplex PCR; TCRdb has only the in-frame clones, and not every one. V and J calls and clone size are given by that table; D and trimming were obtained from the DNA. In the table there are about 180,000 clones, over 75% of which are singletons. CDR3 size: 14 residues. From germline, CDR1 is SQVTM and CDR2 ANQGSEA. V was pared by 4 bases and J by 2 bases, with 15 bases between. The clonotype was recovered from a woman older than 75 with acute or convalescent COVID-19. The sequenced sample was peripheral blood. The V gene is TRBV29-1, the J gene TRBJ2-7, with D perhaps TRBD1 (6 bases). The CDR3 here is CSVVLWTEPYEQYF. The CDR3 DNA reads as TGCAGCGTTGTATTGTGGACAGAGCCCTACGAGCAGTACTTC.